This paragraph reports one TCR beta chain. The target antigen is unknown. Nominally healthy donors were sampled, though unrecorded immune exposures were likely. The V segment lost 6 bases and the J segment 1 base; nucleotides outside the gene matches: 1. The germline gives CDR1 MNHNY, CDR2 SVGAGI (reference sequence). The CDR3 has 13 amino acids. The data are from a study of cytomegalovirus exposure and HLA in healthy donors. Study-level points and caveats: Analysis was carried out at a later point, and it linked a missense DCLRE1C variant to TCR beta V- and J-gene trimming. According to reports, the classifier identified cytomegalovirus status with high specificity and sensitivity.

The PCR ran on 60 Vbeta and 13 Jbeta primers. The data were produced by immunoSEQ multiplex PCR, yet TCRdb's version contains in-frame clones alone and is incomplete. Of approximately 74,000 clones listed, about three quarters are singletons. Sequenced sample: PBMCs. The chain links TRBV6-6 to TRBJ2-3; 7 bases are a match to TRBD2. The sequence came from a man aged 35 to 55 in good health and CMV-seronegative. The CDR3 protein is CASSTSGTDTQYF. CDR3 sequence (DNA): TGTGCCAGCAGCACTAGCGGCACAGATACGCAGTATTTT.